This is a list of T cell receptor beta chains from one sample in a study of Ad26.COV2.S vaccination and SARS-CoV-2 variants. This table comes from immunoSEQ multiplex PCR, and its TCRdb copy is limited to in-frame clones, with some not included. Seen here are hundreds of thousands of clones, about 90% observed once, and the top ten hold about 1.5%. The sample was peripheral blood, taken in a trial of Ad26.COV2.S vaccine versus placebo. The source of these receptors is a person aged 18 to 65 who received the Ad26.COV2.S COVID-19 vaccine or a placebo. Each CDR3 is given without its conserved first and last residue.

>TRBV3-1/TRBV3-2|TRBJ1-4
ASSQEGTGEKLF
>TRBV12-3/TRBV12-4|TRBJ1-1
ASSPPTGREAF
>TRBV7-8|TRBJ2-7
ASSSRLAGALYEQY
>TRBV16|TRBJ2-2
ASSQSGGPTGELF
>TRBV24-1|TRBJ2-6
ATSDQTGAGANVLT
>TRBV6-5|TRBJ2-7
ASSSPGQGTGEY
>TRBV18|TRBJ2-1
ASSPPLAMNNEQF
>TRBV5-4|TRBJ2-4
ASSATGGNIQY
>TRBV25-1|TRBJ2-7
ASSEYSYEQY
>TRBV7-9|TRBJ1-1
ASSQGQRTEAF
>TRBV9|TRBJ1-1
ASSVAEMNTEAF